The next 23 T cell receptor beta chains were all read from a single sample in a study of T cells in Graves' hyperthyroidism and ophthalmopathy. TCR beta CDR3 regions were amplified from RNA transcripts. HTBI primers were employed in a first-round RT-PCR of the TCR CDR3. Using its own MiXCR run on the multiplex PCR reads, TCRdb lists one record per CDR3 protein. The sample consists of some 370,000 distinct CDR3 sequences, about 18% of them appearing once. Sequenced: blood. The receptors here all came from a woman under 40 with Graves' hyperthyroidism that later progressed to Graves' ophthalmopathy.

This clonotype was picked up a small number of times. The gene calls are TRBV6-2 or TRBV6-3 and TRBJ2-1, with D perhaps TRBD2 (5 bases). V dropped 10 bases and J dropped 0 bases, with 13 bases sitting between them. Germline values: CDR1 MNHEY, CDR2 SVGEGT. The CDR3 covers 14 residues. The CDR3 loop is CAISDSNSYNEQFF. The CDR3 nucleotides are TGTGCCATCTCGGACTCCAACTCCTACAATGAGCAGTTCTTC.

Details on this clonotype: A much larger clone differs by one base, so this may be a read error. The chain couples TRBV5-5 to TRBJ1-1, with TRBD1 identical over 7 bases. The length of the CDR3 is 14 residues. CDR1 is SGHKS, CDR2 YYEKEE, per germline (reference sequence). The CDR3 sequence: CASSAMTGNTEASF. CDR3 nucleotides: TGTGCCAGCAGCGCAATGACAGGGAACACTGAAGCTTCCTTT.

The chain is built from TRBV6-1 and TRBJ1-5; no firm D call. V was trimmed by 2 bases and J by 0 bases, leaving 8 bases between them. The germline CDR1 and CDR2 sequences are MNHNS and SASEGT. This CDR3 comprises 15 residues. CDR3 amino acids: CASSEMGYSNQPQHF. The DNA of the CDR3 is TGTGCCAGCAGTGAAATGGGGTATAGCAATCAGCCCCAGCATTTT.

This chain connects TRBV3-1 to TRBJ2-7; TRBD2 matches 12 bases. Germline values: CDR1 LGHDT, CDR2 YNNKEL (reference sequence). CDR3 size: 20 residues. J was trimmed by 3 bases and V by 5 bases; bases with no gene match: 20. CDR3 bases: TGTGCCAGCAGCGCCCGGACAGGGACTAGCGGGTCCAGGCTTTACTACGAGCAGTACTTC. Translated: CASSARTGTSGSRLYYEQYF.

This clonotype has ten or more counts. Written as DNA, the CDR3 is TGTGCCAGCAGCTTTGGTGGGACAGGGACAGATACGCAGTATTTT. Its translation is CASSFGGTGTDTQYF. V is TRBV5-6 and J is TRBJ2-3, with 9 bases lining up with TRBD1. Trimming removed 2 bases from V and 3 bases from J; junction bases left unmatched: 4. Germline values: CDR1 SGHDT, CDR2 YYEEEE. This CDR3 is 15 amino acids long.

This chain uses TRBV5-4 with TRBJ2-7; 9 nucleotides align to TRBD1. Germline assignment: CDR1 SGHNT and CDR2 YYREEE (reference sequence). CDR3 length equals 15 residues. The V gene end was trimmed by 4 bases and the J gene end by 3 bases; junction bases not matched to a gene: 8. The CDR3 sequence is CASSRDRADLYEQYF. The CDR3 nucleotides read TGTGCCAGCAGCAGGGACAGGGCGGACCTCTACGAGCAGTACTTC.

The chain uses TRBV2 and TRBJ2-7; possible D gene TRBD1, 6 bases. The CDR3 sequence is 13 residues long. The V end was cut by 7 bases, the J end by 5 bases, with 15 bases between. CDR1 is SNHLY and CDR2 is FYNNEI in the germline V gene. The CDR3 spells CASKGGQTNEQYF. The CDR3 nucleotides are TGTGCCAGCAAAGGTGGACAGACGAACGAGCAGTACTTC.

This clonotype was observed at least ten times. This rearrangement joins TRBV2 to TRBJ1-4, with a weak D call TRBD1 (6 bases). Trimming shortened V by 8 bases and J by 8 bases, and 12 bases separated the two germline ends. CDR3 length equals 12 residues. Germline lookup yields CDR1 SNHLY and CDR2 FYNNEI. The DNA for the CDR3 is TGTGCCAGCGGGGGCTTTAGCGAAAAACTGTTTTTT. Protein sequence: CASGGFSEKLFF.

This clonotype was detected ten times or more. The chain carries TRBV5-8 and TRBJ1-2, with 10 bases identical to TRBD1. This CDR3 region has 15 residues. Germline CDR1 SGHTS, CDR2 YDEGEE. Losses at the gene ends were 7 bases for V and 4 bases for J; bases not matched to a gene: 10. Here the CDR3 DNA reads TGTGCCAGCTCATTTTCGGACAGGGGGTCCTATGGCTACACCTTC. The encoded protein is CASSFSDRGSYGYTF.

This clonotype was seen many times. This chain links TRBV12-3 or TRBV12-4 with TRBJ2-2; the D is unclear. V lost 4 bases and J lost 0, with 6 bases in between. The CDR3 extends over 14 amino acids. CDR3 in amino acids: CASSSTPNTGELFF. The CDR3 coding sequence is TGTGCCAGCAGTTCGACCCCGAACACCGGGGAGCTGTTTTTT.

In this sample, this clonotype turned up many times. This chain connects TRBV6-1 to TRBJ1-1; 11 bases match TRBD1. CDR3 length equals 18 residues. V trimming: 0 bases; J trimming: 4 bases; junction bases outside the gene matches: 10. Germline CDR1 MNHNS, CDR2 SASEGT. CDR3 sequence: CASSEASRDRGGSTEAFF. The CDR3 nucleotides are TGTGCCAGCAGTGAAGCCTCCCGGGACAGGGGGGGGAGCACTGAAGCTTTCTTT.

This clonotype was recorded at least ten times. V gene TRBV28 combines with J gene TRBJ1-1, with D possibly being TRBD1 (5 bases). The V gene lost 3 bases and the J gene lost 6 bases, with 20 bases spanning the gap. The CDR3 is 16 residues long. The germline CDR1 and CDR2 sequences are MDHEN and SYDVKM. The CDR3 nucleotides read TGTGCCAGCAGTTTTGAAGGTGGGGGACCTTTCTCTGAAGCTTTCTTT. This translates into CASSFEGGGPFSEAFF. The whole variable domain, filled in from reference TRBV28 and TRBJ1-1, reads DVKVTQSSRYLVKRTGEKVFLECVQDMDHENMFWYRQDPGLGLRLIYFSYDVKMKEKGDIPEGYSVSREKKERFSLILESASTNQTSMYLCASSFEGGGPFSEAFFGQGTRLTVV.

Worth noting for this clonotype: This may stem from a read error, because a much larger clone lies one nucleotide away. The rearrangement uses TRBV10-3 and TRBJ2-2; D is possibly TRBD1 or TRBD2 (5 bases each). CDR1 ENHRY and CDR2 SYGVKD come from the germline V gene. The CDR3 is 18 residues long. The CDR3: CAILDSSLVAPNTGELVF. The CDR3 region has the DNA TGTGCCATCCTAGACAGTTCCTTGGTGGCTCCCAACACCGGGGAGCTGGTTTTT.

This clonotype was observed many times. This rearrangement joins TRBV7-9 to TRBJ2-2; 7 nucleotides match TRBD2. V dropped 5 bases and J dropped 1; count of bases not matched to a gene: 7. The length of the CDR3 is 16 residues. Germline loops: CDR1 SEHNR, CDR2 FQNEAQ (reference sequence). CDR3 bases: TGTGCCAGCAGCAACCCGACTAGCCTGAACACCGGGGAGCTGTTTTTT. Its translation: CASSNPTSLNTGELFF.

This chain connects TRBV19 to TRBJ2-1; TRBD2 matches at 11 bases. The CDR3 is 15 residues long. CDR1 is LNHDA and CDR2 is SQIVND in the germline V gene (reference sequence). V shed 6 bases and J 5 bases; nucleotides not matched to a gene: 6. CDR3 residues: CASSQLAGDHNEQFF. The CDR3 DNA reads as TGTGCCAGTAGCCAACTAGCGGGAGATCACAATGAGCAGTTCTTC. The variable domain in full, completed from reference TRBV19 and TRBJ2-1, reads DGGITQSPKYLFRKEGQNVTLSCEQNLNHDAMYWYRQDPGQGLRLIYYSQIVNDFQKGDIAEGYSVSREKKESFPLTVTSAQKNPTAFYLCASSQLAGDHNEQFFGPGTRLTVL.

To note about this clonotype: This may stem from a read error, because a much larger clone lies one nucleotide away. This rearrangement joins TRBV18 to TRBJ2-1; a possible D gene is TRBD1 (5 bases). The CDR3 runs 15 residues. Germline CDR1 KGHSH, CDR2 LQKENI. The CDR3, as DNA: TGTGCCGGCTCACCAAGCTGGACACCCTACAATGAGCAGTTCTTC. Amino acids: CAGSPSWTPYNEQFF.

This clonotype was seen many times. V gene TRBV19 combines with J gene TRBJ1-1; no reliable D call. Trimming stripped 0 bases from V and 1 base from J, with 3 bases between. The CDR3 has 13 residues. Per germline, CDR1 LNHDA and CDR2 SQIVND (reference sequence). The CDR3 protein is CASSIEANTEAFF. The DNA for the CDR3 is TGTGCCAGTAGTATAGAAGCGAACACTGAAGCTTTCTTT.

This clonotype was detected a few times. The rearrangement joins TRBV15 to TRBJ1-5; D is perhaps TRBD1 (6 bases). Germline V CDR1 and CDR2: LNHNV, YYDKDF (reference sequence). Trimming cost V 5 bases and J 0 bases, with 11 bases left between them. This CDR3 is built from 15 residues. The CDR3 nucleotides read TGTGCCACCAGCGCAGGGGAACATAGCAATCAGCCCCAGCATTTT. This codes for CATSAGEHSNQPQHF.

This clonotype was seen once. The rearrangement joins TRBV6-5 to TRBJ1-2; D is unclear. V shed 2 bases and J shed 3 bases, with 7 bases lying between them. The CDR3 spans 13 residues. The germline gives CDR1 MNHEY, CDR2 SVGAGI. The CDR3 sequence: CASSYMSDYGYTF. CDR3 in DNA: TGTGCCAGCAGTTACATGTCAGACTATGGCTACACCTTC.

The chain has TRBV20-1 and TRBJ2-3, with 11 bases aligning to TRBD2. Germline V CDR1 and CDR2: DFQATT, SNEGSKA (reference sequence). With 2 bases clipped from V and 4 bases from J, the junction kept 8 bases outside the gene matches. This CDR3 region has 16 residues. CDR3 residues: CSARPKLAGDADTQYF. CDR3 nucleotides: TGCAGTGCTAGACCCAAACTAGCGGGGGACGCAGATACGCAGTATTTT.

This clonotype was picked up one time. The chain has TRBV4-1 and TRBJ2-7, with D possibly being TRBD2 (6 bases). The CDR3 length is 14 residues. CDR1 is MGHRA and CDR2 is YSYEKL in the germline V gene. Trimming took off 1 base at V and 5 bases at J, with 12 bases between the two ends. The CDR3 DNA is TGCGCCAGCAGCCAAGCTCCCTCGGGAGACGAGCAGTACTTC. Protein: CASSQAPSGDEQYF.

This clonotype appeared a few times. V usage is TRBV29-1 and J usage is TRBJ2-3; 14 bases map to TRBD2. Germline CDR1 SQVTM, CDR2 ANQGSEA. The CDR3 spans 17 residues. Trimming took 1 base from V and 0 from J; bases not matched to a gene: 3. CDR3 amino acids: CSVEGGTSGSSTDTQYF. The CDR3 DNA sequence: TGCAGCGTTGAAGGAGGGACTAGCGGGAGTAGCACAGATACGCAGTATTTT.

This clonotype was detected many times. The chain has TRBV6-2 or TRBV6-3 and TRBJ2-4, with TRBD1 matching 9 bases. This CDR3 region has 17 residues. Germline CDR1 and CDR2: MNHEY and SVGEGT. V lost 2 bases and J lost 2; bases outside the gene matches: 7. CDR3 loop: CASSYGYRGRTKNIQYF. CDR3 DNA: TGTGCCAGCAGTTACGGTTACAGGGGGCGAACCAAAAACATTCAGTACTTC.